Listed below are T cell receptor beta chains from one sample, sequenced in a study of T cells after yellow fever vaccination. TCRdb re-analysed the 5' RACE reads in MiXCR, keeping a single row per CDR3 protein. The data hold around 120,000 distinct CDR3 sequences, with 13% to 15% observed a single time. Here the sequenced sample was CD8+ T cells sorted from PBMCs, taken 5 days after the yellow fever booster vaccination. These receptor sequences come from a man between 18 and 35 years old who received the YFV17D yellow fever vaccine. Both conserved end residues are part of each CDR3. The order of the fields is clone size, D gene, V gene, J gene, CDR3 DNA, CDR3 protein. D genes are given only for firm matches. For some rows the clone size is stated as once, few or many, or as a class when expanded; others skip it.

few,-,TRBV6-1,TRBJ1-5,TGTGCCAGCAGTGAAAGGGACACTGATAGCAATCAGCCCCAGCATTTT,CASSERDTDSNQPQHF
many,-,TRBV6-2/TRBV6-3,TRBJ2-1,TGTGCCAGCAGTTACGAGGGTAACCAGAATGAGCAGTTCTTC,CASSYEGNQNEQFF
-,-,TRBV2,TRBJ2-2,TGTGCCAGCATCGAAGGGAAGATCACCGGGGAGCTGTTTTTT,CASIEGKITGELFF
few,-,TRBV20-1,TRBJ1-5,TGCAGTGCTAGAGACAGTGGGAAAGGCGGCAATCAGCCCCAGCATTTT,CSARDSGKGGNQPQHF
-,TRBD2,TRBV20-1,TRBJ2-3,TGCAGTGCTAGAGATAAGGGGAGGGCTAGCACAGATACGCAGTATTTT,CSARDKGRASTDTQYF
few,-,TRBV7-6,TRBJ1-3,TGTGCCAGCAGCCGTAACTTTGGCTCTGGAAACACCATATATTTT,CASSRNFGSGNTIYF
many,-,TRBV19,TRBJ2-1,TGTGCCAGTAGTAGAGGAGGGGGAGACTACAATGAGCAGTTCTTC,CASSRGGGDYNEQFF
few,-,TRBV10-3,TRBJ2-3,TGTGCCATCAGTGAGTCGGAGATAGCGGACGATACGCAGTATTTT,CAISESEIADDTQYF
many,-,TRBV29-1,TRBJ2-5,TGCAGCGTTGACGGCCGCCTAGAGACCCAGTACTTC,CSVDGRLETQYF
-,-,TRBV7-9,TRBJ2-1,TGTGCCAGCAGCGATACCGGGACGCCAACCAATGAGCAGTTCTTC,CASSDTGTPTNEQFF
-,-,TRBV7-9,TRBJ2-3,TGTGCCAGCAGCTTAGCGGGGGGCCGCACAGATACGCAGTATTTT,CASSLAGGRTDTQYF
-,-,TRBV30,TRBJ2-1,TGTGCCTGGAGTGCGTCTTTAGGCTCCTACAATGAGCAGTTCTTC,CAWSASLGSYNEQFF
few,-,TRBV5-1,TRBJ2-7,TGCGCCAGCAGCCACTCCGGGACCGGGGACTACGAGCAGTACTTC,CASSHSGTGDYEQYF
-,-,TRBV7-9,TRBJ2-4,TGTGCCGCAGGGCAGGGATTAGACATTCAGTACTTC,CAAGQGLDIQYF
-,-,TRBV6-2/TRBV6-3,TRBJ2-2,TGTGCCAGCACCGAACTGACGGAAGCGAACACCGGGGAGCTGTTTTTT,CASTELTEANTGELFF
-,-,TRBV18,TRBJ2-1,TGTGCCAGCTCACCGCCCCACAGGGGGGGCAATGAGCAGTTCTTC,CASSPPHRGGNEQFF
-,TRBD2,TRBV28,TRBJ2-5,TGTGCCAGCAGTTTTCGGGGGGGCGAGACCCAGTACTTC,CASSFRGGETQYF
-,-,TRBV19,TRBJ1-6,TGTGCCAGTAGTCGGGCCTCGGAGATATCACCCCTCCACTTT,CASSRASEISPLHF
few,-,TRBV7-2,TRBJ1-5,TGTGCCAGCAGCTTAGAGGCCAGTAGCTACAGCAATCAGCCCCAGCATTTT,CASSLEASSYSNQPQHF
once,-,TRBV6-5,TRBJ1-5,TGTGCCAGCAGTTACAAAGGGTCTCAGCCCCAGCATTTT,CASSYKGSQPQHF
few,-,TRBV5-1,TRBJ2-1,TGCGCCAGCAGCTTGGAAGCGGGACACCCGTTTGACAATGAGCAGTTCTTC,CASSLEAGHPFDNEQFF
-,-,TRBV4-1,TRBJ2-5,TGCGCCAGCAGCCCGACGGGGGTGCGGGAGACCCAGTACTTC,CASSPTGVRETQYF
-,-,TRBV5-1,TRBJ2-1,TGCGCCAGCAGCTTGGCAGGCAACAATGAGCAGTTCTTC,CASSLAGNNEQFF
few,TRBD2,TRBV6-5,TRBJ2-5,TGTGCCAGCAACGGGGAGGGGGAGACCCAGTACTTC,CASNGEGETQYF
-,TRBD1,TRBV27,TRBJ1-5,TGTGCCAGCAGGACTGCAGGGGGCGGTCAGCCCCAGCATTTT,CASRTAGGGQPQHF
few,-,TRBV9,TRBJ2-5,TGTGCCAGCAGCCCCTCCGGGGGGCTAGGGCTATCGTCCCAGTACTTC,CASSPSGGLGLSSQYF
-,TRBD1,TRBV19,TRBJ2-7,TGTGCCAGTAGTATTGGACAGGGGGCTTACGAGCAGTACTTC,CASSIGQGAYEQYF
few,-,TRBV2,TRBJ2-4,TGTGCCAGCGAGGGGGGGCTGAGTCAGTACTTC,CASEGGLSQYF
-,-,TRBV20-1,TRBJ2-3,TGCAGTGCTAGATTAATGGGGAGCTTTACAGATACGCAGTATTTT,CSARLMGSFTDTQYF
few,-,TRBV7-6,TRBJ2-1,TGTGCCAGCAGCTTAGGTCCCGAGGGGGTGGATGAGCAGTTCTTC,CASSLGPEGVDEQFF
-,-,TRBV19,TRBJ1-1,TGTGCCAGTAGTATTGGGGACGGGAACACTGAAGCTTTCTTT,CASSIGDGNTEAFF
few,TRBD2,TRBV6-6,TRBJ2-3,TGTGCCAGCGCTAGCGGGGAGATCACAGATACGCAGTATTTT,CASASGEITDTQYF
few,TRBD1,TRBV7-9,TRBJ1-6,TGTGCCACCACCCAGGGGGGCTCCTATAATTCACCCCTCCACTTT,CATTQGGSYNSPLHF
-,TRBD1,TRBV12-3/TRBV12-4,TRBJ2-3,TGTGCCAGCAGCCACCGCGGGACAGGGACAGATACGCAGTATTTT,CASSHRGTGTDTQYF
-,-,TRBV27,TRBJ1-5,TGTGCCAGCAGTTCTCTGGGACGCCATCAGCCCCAGCATTTT,CASSSLGRHQPQHF
few,-,TRBV4-1,TRBJ2-7,TGCGCCAGCAGCCAAGGGCAGGGAGGTGAGCAGTACTTC,CASSQGQGGEQYF
-,-,TRBV4-1,TRBJ1-1,TGCGCCAGCAGCCAAGGGTACACACAGAACACTGAAGCTTTCTTT,CASSQGYTQNTEAFF
few,-,TRBV12-3/TRBV12-4,TRBJ2-7,TGTGCCAGCAGTTTCGGGGGGCTCTCCTACGAGCAGTACTTC,CASSFGGLSYEQYF
few,TRBD1,TRBV12-3/TRBV12-4,TRBJ1-6,TGTGCCAGCAGTCCAACCACAGGGGGAGATTCACCCCTCCACTTT,CASSPTTGGDSPLHF
few,-,TRBV20-1,TRBJ2-7,TGCAGTGCTAGCGGACACCGTTACGAGCAGTACTTC,CSASGHRYEQYF
many,-,TRBV7-2,TRBJ2-3,TGTGCCAGCAGCTTGGTTCAGATTAGCACAGATACGCAGTATTTT,CASSLVQISTDTQYF
-,TRBD2,TRBV7-8,TRBJ2-3,TGTGCCAGCAGCCCCTCGGGAGGGGGGGCAGATACGCAGTATTTT,CASSPSGGGADTQYF
few,-,TRBV2,TRBJ2-1,TGTGCCAGCAGTGATTGGAGACAGTTTAATGAGCAGTTCTTC,CASSDWRQFNEQFF
few,TRBD2,TRBV7-9,TRBJ2-1,TGTGCCAGCAGCTCCCCCCGGGAGGGGCACAATGAGCAGTTCTTC,CASSSPREGHNEQFF
few,-,TRBV4-2,TRBJ1-3,TGTGCCAGCAGCCACCCCTTGCCAGGGCCGGGAAACACCATATATTTT,CASSHPLPGPGNTIYF
many,-,TRBV7-9,TRBJ2-2,TGTGCCAGCAGCTTTGCCGGGTTGACCGGGGAGCTGTTTTTT,CASSFAGLTGELFF
few,-,TRBV4-2,TRBJ1-1,TGTGCCAGCAGCCGGAGAACAGAGAACACTGAAGCTTTCTTT,CASSRRTENTEAFF
few,-,TRBV12-5,TRBJ2-7,TGTGCTAGTGGTTATGGCAGCTCCTACGAGCAGTACTTC,CASGYGSSYEQYF
-,-,TRBV4-3,TRBJ1-1,TGCGCCAGCAGCCCAGAGGCTGGGAACACTGAAGCTTTCTTT,CASSPEAGNTEAFF
-,-,TRBV19,TRBJ1-6,TGTGCCAGTAGTATGGGGATGAAATATAATTCACCCCTCCACTTT,CASSMGMKYNSPLHF
-,-,TRBV4-2,TRBJ2-5,TGTGCCAGCAGCCACGATCCAGGGGATGAGACCCAGTACTTC,CASSHDPGDETQYF
-,-,TRBV5-1,TRBJ2-1,TGCGCCAGCAGCGGGTCCTACAATGAGCAGTTCTTC,CASSGSYNEQFF
-,-,TRBV12-3/TRBV12-4,TRBJ1-1,TGTGCCAGCAGTTTAGGGTCGACTGAAGCTTTCTTT,CASSLGSTEAFF
few,-,TRBV7-9,TRBJ1-4,TGTGCCAGCAGCTGGGGTTCCGGGTTTGAAAAACTGTTTTTT,CASSWGSGFEKLFF
-,TRBD2,TRBV7-2,TRBJ2-3,TGTGCCAGCAGCGGCTGGCGGGGGGGGACAGATACGCAGTATTTT,CASSGWRGGTDTQYF
many,-,TRBV12-3/TRBV12-4,TRBJ2-3,TGTGCCAGCAACCTCCTCTCAGGGGGGATGAGAGATACGCAGTATTTT,CASNLLSGGMRDTQYF
few,-,TRBV5-1,TRBJ1-1,TGCGCCAGCAGCCCTTCGGGTAGGGGAGGAATTGAAGCTTTCTTT,CASSPSGRGGIEAFF
-,-,TRBV4-1,TRBJ2-7,TGCGCCAGCAGTTGGGGTCCACCCTACGAGCAGTACTTC,CASSWGPPYEQYF
-,-,TRBV6-2/TRBV6-3,TRBJ2-7,TGTGCCAGCAGATCTAGCGAGGCCTACGAGCAGTACTTC,CASRSSEAYEQYF